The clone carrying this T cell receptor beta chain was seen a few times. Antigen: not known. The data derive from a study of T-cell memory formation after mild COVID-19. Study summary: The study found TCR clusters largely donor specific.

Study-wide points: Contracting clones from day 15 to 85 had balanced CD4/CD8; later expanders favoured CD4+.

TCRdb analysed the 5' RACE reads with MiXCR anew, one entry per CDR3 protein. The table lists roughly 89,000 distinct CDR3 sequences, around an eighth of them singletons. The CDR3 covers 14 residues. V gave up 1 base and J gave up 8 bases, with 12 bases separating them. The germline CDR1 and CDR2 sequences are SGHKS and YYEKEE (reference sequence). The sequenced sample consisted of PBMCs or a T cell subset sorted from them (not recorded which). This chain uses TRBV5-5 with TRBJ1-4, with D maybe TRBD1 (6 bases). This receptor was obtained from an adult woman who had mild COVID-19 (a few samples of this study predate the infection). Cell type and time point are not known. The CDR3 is CASSLPGADEKLFF. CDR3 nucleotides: TGTGCCAGCAGCTTGCCAGGGGCGGACGAAAAACTGTTTTTT.